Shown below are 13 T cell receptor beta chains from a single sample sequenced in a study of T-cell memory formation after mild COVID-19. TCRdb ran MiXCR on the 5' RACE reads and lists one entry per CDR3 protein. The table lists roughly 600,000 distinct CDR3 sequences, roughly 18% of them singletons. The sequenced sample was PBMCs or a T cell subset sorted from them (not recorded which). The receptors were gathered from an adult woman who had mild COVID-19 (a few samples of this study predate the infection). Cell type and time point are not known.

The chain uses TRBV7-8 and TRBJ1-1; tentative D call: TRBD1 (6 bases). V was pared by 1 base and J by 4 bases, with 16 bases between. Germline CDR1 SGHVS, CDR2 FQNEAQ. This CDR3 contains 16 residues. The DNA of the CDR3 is TGTGCCAGCAGCTTAGATCCGCAGGGGTCTGGCACTGAAGCTTTCTTT. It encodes CASSLDPQGSGTEAFF.

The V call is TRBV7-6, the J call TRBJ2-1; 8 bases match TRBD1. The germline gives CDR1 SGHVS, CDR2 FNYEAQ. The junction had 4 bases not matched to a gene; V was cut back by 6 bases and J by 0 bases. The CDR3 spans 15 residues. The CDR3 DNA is TGTGCCAGCAGAAGGACAGGGAGCTCCTACAATGAGCAGTTCTTC. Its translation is CASRRTGSSYNEQFF.

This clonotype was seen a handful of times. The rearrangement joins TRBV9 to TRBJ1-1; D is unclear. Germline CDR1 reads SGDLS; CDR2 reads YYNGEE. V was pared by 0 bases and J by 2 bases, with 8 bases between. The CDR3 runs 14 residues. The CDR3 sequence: CASSVGIQNTEAFF. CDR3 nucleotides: TGTGCCAGCAGCGTAGGGATTCAAAACACTGAAGCTTTCTTT.

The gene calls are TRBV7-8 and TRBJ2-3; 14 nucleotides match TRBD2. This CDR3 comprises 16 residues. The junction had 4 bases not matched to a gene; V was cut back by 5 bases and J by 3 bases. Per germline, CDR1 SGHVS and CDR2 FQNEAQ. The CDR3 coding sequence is TGTGCCAGCAGCCGAAGACTAGCGGGAGGGACAGATACGCAGTATTTT. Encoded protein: CASSRRLAGGTDTQYF.

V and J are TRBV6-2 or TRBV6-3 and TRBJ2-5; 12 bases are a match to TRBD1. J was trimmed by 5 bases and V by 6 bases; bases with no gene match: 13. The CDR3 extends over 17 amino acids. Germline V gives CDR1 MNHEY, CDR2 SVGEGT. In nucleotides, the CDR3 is TGTGCCAGCAGAAAGCTACCGCCGGGACAGGGGGCTGAGACCCAGTACTTC. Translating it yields CASRKLPPGQGAETQYF.

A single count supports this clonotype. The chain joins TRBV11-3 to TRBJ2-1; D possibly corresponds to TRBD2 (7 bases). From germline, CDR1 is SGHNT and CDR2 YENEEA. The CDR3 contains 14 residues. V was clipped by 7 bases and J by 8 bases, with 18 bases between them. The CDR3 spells CASTLNRGGDEQFF. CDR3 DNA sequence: TGTGCCAGCACCCTGAACCGCGGGGGCGATGAGCAGTTCTTC.

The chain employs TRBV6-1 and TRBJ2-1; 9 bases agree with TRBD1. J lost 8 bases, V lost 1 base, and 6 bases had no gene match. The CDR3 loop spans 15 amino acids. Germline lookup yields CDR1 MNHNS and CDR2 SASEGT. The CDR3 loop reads CASSEDGTGKDEQFF. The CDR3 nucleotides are TGTGCCAGCAGTGAAGATGGGACAGGGAAAGATGAGCAGTTCTTC.

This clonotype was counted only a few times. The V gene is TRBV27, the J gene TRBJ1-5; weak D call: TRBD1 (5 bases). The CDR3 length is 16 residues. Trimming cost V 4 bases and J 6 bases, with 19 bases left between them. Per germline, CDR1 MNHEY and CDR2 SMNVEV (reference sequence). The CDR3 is CASSSWAEGKIQPQHF. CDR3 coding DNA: TGTGCCAGCAGTTCCTGGGCGGAGGGGAAAATTCAGCCCCAGCATTTT.

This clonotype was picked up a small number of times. The CDR3 DNA follows: TGTGCCAGCAGCTTGACATCGGGGGAGCAGTTCTTC. It yields the protein CASSLTSGEQFF. This rearrangement joins TRBV7-8 to TRBJ2-1, with a tentative D call TRBD2 (5 bases). This CDR3 region has 12 residues. The V gene lost 3 bases and the J gene lost 10 bases, with 10 bases spanning the gap. Germline V gene lookup returns CDR1 SGHVS and CDR2 FQNEAQ. The entire variable domain, with the rest obtained from reference TRBV7-8 and TRBJ2-1, is as follows: GAGVSQSPRYKVAKRGQDVALRCDPISGHVSLFWYQQALGQGPEFLTYFQNEAQLDKSGLPSDRFFAERPEGSVSTLKIQRTQQEDSAVYLCASSLTSGEQFFGPGTRLTVL.

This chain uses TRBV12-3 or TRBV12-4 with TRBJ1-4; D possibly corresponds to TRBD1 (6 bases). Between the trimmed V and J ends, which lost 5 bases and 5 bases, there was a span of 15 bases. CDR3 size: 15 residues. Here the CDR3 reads CASSERQDINEKLFF. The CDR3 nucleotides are TGTGCCAGCAGTGAAAGACAGGACATAAATGAAAAACTGTTTTTT.

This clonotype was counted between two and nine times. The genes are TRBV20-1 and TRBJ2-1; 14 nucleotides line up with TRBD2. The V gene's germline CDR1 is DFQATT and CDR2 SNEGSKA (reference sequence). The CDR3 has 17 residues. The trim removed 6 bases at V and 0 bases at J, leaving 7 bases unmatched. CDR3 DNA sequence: TGCAGTGCCCCTGGGACTAGCGGGAGCCGCTCCTACAATGAGCAGTTCTTC. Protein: CSAPGTSGSRSYNEQFF.

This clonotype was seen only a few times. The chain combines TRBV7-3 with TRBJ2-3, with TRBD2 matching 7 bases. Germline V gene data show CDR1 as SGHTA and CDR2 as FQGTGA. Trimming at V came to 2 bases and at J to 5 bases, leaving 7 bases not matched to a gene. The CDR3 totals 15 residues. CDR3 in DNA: TGTGCCAGCAGCTTAGACGGAACGGGGGGAGATACGCAGTATTTT. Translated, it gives CASSLDGTGGDTQYF.

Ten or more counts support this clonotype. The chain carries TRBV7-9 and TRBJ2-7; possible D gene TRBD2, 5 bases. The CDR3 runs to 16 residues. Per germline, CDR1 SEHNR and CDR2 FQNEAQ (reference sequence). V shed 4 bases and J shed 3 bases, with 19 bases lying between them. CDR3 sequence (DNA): TGTGCCAGCAGCTCCCCCGACGGACCTCGGGACTACGAGCAGTACTTC. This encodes CASSSPDGPRDYEQYF.